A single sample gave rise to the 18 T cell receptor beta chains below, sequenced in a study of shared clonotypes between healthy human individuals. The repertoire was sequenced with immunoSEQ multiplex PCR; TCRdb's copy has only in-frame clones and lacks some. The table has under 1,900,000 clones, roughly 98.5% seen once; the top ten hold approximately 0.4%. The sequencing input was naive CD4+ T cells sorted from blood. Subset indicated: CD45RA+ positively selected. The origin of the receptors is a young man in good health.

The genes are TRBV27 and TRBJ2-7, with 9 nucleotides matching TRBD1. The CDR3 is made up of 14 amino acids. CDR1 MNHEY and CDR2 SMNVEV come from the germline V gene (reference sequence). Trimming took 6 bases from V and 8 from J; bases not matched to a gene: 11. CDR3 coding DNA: TGTGCCAGCAGCTTGGCAATACAGGGGGCACAGCAGTACTTC. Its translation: CASSLAIQGAQQYF.

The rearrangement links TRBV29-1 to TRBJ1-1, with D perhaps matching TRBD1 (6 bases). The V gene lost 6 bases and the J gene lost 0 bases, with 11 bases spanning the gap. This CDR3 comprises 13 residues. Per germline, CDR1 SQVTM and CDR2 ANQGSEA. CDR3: CSVQQGMNTEAFF. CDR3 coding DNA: TGCAGCGTCCAACAGGGAATGAACACTGAAGCTTTCTTT. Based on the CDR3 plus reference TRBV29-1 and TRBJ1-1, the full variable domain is SAVISQKPSRDICQRGTSLTIQCQVDSQVTMMFWYRQQPGQSLTLIATANQGSEATYESGFVIDKFPISRPNLTFSTLTVSNMSPEDSSIYLCSVQQGMNTEAFFGQGTRLTVV.

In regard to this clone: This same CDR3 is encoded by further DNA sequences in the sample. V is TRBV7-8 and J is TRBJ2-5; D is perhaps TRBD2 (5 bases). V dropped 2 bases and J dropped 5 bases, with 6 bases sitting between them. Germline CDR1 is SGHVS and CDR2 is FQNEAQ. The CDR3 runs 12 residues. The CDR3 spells CASSLRGETQYF. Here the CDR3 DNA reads TGTGCCAGCAGCTTAAGAGGGGAGACCCAGTACTTC.

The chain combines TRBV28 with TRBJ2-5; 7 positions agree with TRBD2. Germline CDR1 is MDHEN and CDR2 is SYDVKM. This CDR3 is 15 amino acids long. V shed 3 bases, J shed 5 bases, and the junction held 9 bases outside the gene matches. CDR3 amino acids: CASSLMTGRMETQYF. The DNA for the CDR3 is TGTGCCAGCAGTTTGATGACCGGGAGGATGGAGACCCAGTACTTC.

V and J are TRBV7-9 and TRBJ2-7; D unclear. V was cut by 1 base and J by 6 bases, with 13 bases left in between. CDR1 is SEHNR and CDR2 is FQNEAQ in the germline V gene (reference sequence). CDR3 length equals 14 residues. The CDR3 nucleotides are TGTGCCAGCAGCTTAGACGGCTTGACGTTCGAGCAGTACTTC. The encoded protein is CASSLDGLTFEQYF.

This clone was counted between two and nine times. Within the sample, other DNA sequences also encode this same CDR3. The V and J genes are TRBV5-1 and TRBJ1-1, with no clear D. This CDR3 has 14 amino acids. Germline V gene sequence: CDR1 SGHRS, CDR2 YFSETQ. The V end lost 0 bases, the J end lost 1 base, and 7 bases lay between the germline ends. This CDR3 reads CASSLVGGNTEAFF. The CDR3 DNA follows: TGCGCCAGCAGCTTGGTAGGCGGGAACACTGAAGCTTTCTTT.

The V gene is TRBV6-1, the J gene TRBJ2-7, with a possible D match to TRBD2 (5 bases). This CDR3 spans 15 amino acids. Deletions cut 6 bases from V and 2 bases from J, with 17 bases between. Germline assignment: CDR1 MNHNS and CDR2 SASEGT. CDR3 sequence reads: CASSTAPLEAYEQYF. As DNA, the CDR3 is TGTGCCAGCAGCACCGCCCCTTTGGAGGCCTACGAGCAGTACTTC.

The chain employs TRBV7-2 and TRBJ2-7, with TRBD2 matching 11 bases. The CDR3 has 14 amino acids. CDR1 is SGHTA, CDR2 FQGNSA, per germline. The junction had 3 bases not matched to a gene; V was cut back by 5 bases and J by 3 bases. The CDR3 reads CASSQGLADYEQYF. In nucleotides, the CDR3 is TGTGCCAGCAGCCAGGGACTAGCGGACTACGAGCAGTACTTC.

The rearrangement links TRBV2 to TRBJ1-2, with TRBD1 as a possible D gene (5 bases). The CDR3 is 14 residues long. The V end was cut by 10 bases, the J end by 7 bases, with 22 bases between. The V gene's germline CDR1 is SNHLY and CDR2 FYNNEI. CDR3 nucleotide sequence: TGTGCCACCAAAGGGACGCCGGGCCTCTTTGGCTACACCTTC. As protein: CATKGTPGLFGYTF.

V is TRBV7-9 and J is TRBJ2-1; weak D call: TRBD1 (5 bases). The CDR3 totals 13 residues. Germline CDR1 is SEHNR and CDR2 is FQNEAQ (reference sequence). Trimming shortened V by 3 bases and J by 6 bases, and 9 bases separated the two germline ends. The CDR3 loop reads CASSLPQVNEQFF. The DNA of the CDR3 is TGTGCCAGCAGCTTGCCACAGGTCAATGAGCAGTTCTTC.

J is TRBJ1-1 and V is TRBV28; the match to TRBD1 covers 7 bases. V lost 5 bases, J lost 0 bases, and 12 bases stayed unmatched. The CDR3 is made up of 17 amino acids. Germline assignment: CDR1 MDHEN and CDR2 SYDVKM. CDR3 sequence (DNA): TGTGCCAGCAGTCTCGACAGGGCACTAATCGTGAACACTGAAGCTTTCTTT. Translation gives CASSLDRALIVNTEAFF.

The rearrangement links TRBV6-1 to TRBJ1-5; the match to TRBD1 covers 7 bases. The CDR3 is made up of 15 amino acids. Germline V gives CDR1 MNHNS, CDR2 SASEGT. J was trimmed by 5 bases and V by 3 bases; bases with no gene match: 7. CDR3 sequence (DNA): TGTGCCAGCAGTGAGCCAGGGGGAATCGATCAGCCCCAGCATTTT. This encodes CASSEPGGIDQPQHF.

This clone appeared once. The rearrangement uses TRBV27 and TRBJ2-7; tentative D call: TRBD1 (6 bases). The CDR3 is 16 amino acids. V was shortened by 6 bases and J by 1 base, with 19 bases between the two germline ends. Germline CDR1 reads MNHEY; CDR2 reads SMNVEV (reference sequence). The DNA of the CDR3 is TGTGCCAGCAGGGCATCCGGCGCAGGGGTTTCCTACGAGCAGTACTTC. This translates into CASRASGAGVSYEQYF.

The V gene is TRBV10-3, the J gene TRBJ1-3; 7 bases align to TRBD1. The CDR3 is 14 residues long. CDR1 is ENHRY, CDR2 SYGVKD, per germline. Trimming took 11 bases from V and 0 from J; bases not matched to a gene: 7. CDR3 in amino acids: CASDDRASGNTIYF. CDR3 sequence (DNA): TGTGCCTCGGACGACAGGGCCTCTGGAAACACCATATATTTT.

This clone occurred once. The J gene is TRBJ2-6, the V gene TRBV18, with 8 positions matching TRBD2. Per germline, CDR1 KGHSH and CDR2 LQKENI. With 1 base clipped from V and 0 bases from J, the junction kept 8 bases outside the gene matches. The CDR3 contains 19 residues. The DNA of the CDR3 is TGTGCCAGCTCACCACTCCCGATAGCGGGGAACTCTGGGGCCAACGTCCTGACTTTC. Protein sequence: CASSPLPIAGNSGANVLTF.

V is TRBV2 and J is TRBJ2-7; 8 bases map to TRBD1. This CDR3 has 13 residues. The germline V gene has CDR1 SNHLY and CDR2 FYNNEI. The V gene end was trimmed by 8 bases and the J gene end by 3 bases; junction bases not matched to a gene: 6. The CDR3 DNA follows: TGTGCCAGCGGCCGGGACAGGTACTACGAGCAGTACTTC. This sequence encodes CASGRDRYYEQYF. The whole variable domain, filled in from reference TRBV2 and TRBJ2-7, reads EPEVTQTPSHQVTQMGQEVILRCVPISNHLYFYWYRQILGQKVEFLVSFYNNEISEKSEIFDDQFSVERPDGSNFTLKIRSTKLEDSAMYFCASGRDRYYEQYFGPGTRLTVT.

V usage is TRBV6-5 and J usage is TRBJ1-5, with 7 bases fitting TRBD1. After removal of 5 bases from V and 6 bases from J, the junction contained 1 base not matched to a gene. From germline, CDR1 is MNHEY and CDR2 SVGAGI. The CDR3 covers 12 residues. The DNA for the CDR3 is TGTGCCAGCAGTACAGGGGTTCAGCCCCAGCATTTT. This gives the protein CASSTGVQPQHF.

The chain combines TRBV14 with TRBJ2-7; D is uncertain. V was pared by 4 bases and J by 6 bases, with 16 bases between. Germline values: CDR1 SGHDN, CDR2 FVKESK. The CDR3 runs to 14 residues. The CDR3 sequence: CASSRRHDAGEQYF. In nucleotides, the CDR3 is TGTGCCAGCAGCCGCCGTCACGACGCAGGCGAGCAGTACTTC. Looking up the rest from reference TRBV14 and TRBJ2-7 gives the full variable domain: EAGVTQFPSHSVIEKGQTVTLRCDPISGHDNLYWYRRVMGKEIKFLLHFVKESKQDESGMPNNRFLAERTGGTYSTLKVQPAELEDSGVYFCASSRRHDAGEQYFGPGTRLTVT.